This T cell receptor beta chain was captured by sequencing in a study of blood T cell repertoires in COVID-19. This clone was detected once. The table came from immunoSEQ multiplex PCR; TCRdb's copy has only in-frame clones and leaves some out. The table records 150,000 or so clones, around 90% of them present only once. Up to 2 weeks before entering the study, exposed participants had met a COVID-19 case. The V gene end was trimmed by 4 bases and the J gene end by 9 bases; junction bases not matched to a gene: 6. Germline CDR1 is SNHLY and CDR2 is FYNNEI. This CDR3 comprises 13 residues. The rearrangement joins TRBV2 to TRBJ1-1, with TRBD1 matching 9 bases. The source is a woman aged 40-49 years who had been exposed to COVID-19. Sequenced input: PBMCs or T cells enriched from blood (not recorded which). The CDR3 reads CASSVQGAGQAFF. For the CDR3, the DNA is TGTGCCAGCAGTGTACAGGGGGCAGGTCAAGCTTTCTTT.